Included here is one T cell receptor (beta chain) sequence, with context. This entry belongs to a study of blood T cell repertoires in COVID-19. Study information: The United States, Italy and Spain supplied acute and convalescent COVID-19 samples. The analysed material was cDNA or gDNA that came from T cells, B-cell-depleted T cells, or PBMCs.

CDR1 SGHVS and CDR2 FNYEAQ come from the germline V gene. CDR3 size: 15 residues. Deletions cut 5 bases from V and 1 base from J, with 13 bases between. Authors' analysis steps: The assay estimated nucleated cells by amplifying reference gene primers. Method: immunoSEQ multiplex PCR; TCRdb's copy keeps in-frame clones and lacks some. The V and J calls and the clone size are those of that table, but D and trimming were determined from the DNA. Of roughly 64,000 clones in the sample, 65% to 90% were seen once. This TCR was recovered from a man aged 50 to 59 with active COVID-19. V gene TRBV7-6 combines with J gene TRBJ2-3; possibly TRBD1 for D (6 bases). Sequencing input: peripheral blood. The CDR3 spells CASSQSRQGTDTQYF. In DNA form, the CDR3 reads TGTGCCAGCAGCCAAAGTCGACAGGGCACAGATACGCAGTATTTT.